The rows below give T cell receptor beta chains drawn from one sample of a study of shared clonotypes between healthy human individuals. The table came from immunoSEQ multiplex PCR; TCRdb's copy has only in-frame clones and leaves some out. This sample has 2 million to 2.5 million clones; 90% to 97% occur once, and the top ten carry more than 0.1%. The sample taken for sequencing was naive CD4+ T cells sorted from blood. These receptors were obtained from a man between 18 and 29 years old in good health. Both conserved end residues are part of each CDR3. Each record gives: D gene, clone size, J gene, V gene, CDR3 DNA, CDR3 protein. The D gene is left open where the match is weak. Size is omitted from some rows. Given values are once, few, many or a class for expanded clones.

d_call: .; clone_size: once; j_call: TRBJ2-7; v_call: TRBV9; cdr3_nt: TGTGCCAGCAGCGTAGCGGGCAGCGGCTTCTACGAGCAGTACTTC; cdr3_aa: CASSVAGSGFYEQYF
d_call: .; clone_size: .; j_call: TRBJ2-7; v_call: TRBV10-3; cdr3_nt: TGTGCCATCAGTGAGATTCTGGACAGTAGCTACGAGCAGTACTTC; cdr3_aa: CAISEILDSSYEQYF
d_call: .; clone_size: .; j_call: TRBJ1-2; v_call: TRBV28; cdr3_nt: TGTGCCAGCAGTTCACGCTATGGCTACACCTTC; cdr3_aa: CASSSRYGYTF
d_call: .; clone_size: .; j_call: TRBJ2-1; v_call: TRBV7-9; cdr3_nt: TGTGCCAGCAGCTTAATTGGGGAAGCAGGGCTTCTGTACAATGAGCAGTTCTTC; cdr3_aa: CASSLIGEAGLLYNEQFF
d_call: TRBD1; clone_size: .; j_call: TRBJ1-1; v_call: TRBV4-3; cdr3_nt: TGCGCCAGCAGCCCCGGGACAGGGTGGAACACTGAAGCTTTCTTT; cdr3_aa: CASSPGTGWNTEAFF
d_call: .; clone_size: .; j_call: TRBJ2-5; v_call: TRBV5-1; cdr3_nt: TGCGCCAGCAGCTTGGGACCGCGTGGGACCCAAGAGACCCAGTACTTC; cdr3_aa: CASSLGPRGTQETQYF
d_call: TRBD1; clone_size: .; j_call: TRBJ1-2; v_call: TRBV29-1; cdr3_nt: TGCAGCGTTCCCGGGGACAGCGATTTTTATGGCTACACCTTC; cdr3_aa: CSVPGDSDFYGYTF
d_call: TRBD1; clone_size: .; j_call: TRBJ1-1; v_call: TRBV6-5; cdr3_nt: TGTGCCAGCAGCCGACTCGACAGGGGTATGGCTTTCTTT; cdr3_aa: CASSRLDRGMAFF
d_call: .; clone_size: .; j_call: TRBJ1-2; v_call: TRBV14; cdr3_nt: TGTGCCAGCAGCCAAGTTCGTCGGGAGATCTATGGCTACACCTTC; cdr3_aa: CASSQVRREIYGYTF
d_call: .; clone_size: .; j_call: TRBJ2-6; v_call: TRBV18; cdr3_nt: TGTGCCAGCTCACCACGGGCAGTCTCTGGGGCCAACGTCCTGACTTTC; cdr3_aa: CASSPRAVSGANVLTF
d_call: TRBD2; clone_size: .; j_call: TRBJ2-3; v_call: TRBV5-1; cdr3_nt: TGCGCCAGCAGCCCGATGGTTGGCGGGGGGGCCGCAGATACGCAGTATTTT; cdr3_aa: CASSPMVGGGAADTQYF
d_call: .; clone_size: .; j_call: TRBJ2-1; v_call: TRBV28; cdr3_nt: TGTGCCAGCTGGGGCGACAACAATGAGCAGTTCTTC; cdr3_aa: CASWGDNNEQFF
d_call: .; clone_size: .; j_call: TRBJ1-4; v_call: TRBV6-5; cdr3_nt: TGTGCCAGCAAGCCCCTCATAGGTGAAAAACTGTTTTTT; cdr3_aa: CASKPLIGEKLFF
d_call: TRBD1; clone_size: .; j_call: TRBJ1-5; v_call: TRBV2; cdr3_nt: TGTGCCAGCAGTGGACAGGGTGATGGCAATCAGCCCCAGCATTTT; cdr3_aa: CASSGQGDGNQPQHF
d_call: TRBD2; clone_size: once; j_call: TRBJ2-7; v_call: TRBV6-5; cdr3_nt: TGTGCCAGCAGTTACTCTGCTAGCGGGCTAGTCTACGAGCAGTACTTC; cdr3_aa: CASSYSASGLVYEQYF
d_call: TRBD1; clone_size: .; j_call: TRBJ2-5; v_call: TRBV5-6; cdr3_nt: TGTGCCAGCAGCAGACAGGGAGCCCAAGAGACCCAGTACTTC; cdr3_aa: CASSRQGAQETQYF
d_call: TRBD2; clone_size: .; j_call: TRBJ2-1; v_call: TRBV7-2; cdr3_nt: TGTGCCAGCAGCTTAGCTCTAGCGGGGGGCAATGAGCAGTTCTTC; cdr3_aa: CASSLALAGGNEQFF
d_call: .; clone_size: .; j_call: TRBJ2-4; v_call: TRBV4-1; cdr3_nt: TGCGCCAGCAGCCAAGTGGCGGAAGGGACCAAAAACATTCAGTACTTC; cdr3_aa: CASSQVAEGTKNIQYF
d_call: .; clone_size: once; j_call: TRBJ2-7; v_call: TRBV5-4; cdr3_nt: .; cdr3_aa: CASSFAPGTGSYSGPF
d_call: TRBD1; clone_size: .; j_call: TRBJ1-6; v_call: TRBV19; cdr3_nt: TGTGCCGGCCGGTTTAGACAGGGATGGGCCTGTAATTCACCCCTCCACTTT; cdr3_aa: CAGRFRQGWACNSPLHF
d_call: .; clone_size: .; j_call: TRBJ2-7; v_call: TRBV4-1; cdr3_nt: TGCGCCAGCAGCCAAGATTTTACCTACGAGCAGTACTTC; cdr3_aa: CASSQDFTYEQYF
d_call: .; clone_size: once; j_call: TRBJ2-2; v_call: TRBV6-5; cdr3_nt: TGTGCCAGCGGGATAATAGGAGACACCGGGGAGCTGTTTTTT; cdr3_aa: CASGIIGDTGELFF
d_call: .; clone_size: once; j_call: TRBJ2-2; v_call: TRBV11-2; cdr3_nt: TGTGCCAGCAGCTTACACGGGGAAAACACCGGGGAGCTGTTTTTT; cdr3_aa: CASSLHGENTGELFF
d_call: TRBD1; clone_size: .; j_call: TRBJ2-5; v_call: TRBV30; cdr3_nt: TGTGCCTGGAGTGGTCAGGGGGCTGTGGAGACCCAGTACTTC; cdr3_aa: CAWSGQGAVETQYF
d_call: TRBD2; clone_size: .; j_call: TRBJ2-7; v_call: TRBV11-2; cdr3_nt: TGTGCCAGCAGCTTACAGCGGGGGTATACCTACGAGCAGTACTTC; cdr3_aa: CASSLQRGYTYEQYF
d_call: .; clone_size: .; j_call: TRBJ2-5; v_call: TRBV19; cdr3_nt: TGTGCCAGTAGTATAGGGGGGAGACAAGAGACCCAGTACTTC; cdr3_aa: CASSIGGRQETQYF
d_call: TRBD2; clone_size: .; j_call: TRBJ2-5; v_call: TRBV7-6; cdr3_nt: TGTGCCAGCAGTCTAGGAGGCCTAGCGGGGCAAGAGACCCAGTACTTC; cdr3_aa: CASSLGGLAGQETQYF
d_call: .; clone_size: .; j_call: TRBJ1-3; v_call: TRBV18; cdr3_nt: TGTGCCAGCTCACCACTTCACACCGAGTTAAAGAGCTCTGGAAACACCATATATTTT; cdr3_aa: CASSPLHTELKSSGNTIYF
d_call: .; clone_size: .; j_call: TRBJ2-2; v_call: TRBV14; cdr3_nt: TGTGCCAGCAGCCAAGAAGTGGGGGCCCTGGGTCTGGGCACCGGGGAGCTGTTTTTT; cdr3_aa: CASSQEVGALGLGTGELFF
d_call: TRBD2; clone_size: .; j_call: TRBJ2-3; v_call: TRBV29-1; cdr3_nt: TGCAGCGTCGCAAAGACTAGCGGGAGTGTTACGCAGTATTTT; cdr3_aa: CSVAKTSGSVTQYF
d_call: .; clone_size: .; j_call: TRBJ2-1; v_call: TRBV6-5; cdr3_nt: TGTGCCAGCAGTTACTTTTCGTCCTATGGAGGGGGTGAGCAGTTCTTC; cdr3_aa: CASSYFSSYGGGEQFF
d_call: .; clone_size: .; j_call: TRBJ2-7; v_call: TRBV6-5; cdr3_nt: TGTGCCAGCAGCAGCACGGGGGAAAGCTCCTACGAGCAGTACTTC; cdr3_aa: CASSSTGESSYEQYF
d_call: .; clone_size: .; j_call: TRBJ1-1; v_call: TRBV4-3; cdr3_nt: TGCGCCAGCAGCCAAGAGGGGGCGCTCACTGAAGCTTTCTTT; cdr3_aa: CASSQEGALTEAFF
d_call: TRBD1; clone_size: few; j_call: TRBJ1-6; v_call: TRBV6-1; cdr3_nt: TGTGCCAGCAGTGAGGACAGGGGTTCCTATAATTCACCCCTCCACTTT; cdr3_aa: CASSEDRGSYNSPLHF
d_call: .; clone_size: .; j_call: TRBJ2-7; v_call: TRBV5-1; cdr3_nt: TGCGCCAGCAGCTTGCCCAGCAGCTACGAGCAGTACTTC; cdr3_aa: CASSLPSSYEQYF
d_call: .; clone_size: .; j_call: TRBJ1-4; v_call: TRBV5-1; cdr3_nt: TGCGCCAGCAGCTTGGGAGGCTTGGGAGCAACTAATGAAAAACTGTTTTTT; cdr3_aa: CASSLGGLGATNEKLFF
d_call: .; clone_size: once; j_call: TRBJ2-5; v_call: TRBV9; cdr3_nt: TGTGCCAGCAGCGCAGAGGACACCGGTCAAGAGACCCAGTACTTC; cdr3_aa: CASSAEDTGQETQYF
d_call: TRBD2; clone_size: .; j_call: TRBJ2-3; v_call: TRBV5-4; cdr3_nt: TGTGCCAGCAGCTTCCCAGGACTAGCGGGAGGCCTTACCACAGATACGCAGTATTTT; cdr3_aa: CASSFPGLAGGLTTDTQYF
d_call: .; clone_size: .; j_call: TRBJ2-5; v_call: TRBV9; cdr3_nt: TGTGCCAGCAGCTCCCGGGACATAGAGACCCAGTACTTC; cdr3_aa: CASSSRDIETQYF
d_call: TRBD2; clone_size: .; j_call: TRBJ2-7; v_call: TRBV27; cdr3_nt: TGTGCCAGCAGACTCGGACTAGCGGGAATTTACGAGCAGTACTTC; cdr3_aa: CASRLGLAGIYEQYF
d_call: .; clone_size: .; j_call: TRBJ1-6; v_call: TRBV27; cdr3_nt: TGTGCCAGCAGTTTTGAGGGCAGAAGCTCCTATAATTCACCCCTCCACTTT; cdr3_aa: CASSFEGRSSYNSPLHF
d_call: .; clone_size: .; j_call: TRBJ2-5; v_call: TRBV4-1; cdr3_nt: TGCGCCAGCAGCCTGGACCTAGAACCTCCAGGGACCCAGTACTTC; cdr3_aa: CASSLDLEPPGTQYF
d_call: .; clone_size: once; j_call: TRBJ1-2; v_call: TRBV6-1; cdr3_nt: TGTGCCAGCAGTCCCTTCAACGATGGCTACACCTTC; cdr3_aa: CASSPFNDGYTF
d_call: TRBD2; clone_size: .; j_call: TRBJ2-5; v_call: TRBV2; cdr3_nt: TGTGCCAGCAGCTCGGGACTAGCGGGGGCGACCCAGTACTTC; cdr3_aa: CASSSGLAGATQYF
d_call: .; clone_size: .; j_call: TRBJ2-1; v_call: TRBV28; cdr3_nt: TGTGCCACGGGGACTCCTGAGCAGTTCTTC; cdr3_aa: CATGTPEQFF
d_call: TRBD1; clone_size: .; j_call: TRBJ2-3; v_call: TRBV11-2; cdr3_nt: TGTGCCAGCAGCTTAACGGACAGGGGGCTAAGGAATACGCAGTATTTT; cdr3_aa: CASSLTDRGLRNTQYF
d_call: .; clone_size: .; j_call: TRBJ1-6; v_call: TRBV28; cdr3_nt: TGTGCCAGCAGACACCTCGGATCCAGCTCCTATAATTCACCCCTCCACTTT; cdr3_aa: CASRHLGSSSYNSPLHF
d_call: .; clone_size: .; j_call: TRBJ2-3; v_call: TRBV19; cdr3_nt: TGTGCCAGTAGGTTGGGTGGCACAGATACGCAGTATTTT; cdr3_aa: CASRLGGTDTQYF
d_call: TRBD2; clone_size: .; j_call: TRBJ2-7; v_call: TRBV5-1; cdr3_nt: TGCGCCAGCAGCAAAGATAGCGGGAGGGCCTACGAGCAGTACTTC; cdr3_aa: CASSKDSGRAYEQYF
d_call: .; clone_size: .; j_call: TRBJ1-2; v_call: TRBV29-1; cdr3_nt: TGCAGCGTTGAAACGGACAGAGACTATGGCTACACCTTC; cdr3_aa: CSVETDRDYGYTF
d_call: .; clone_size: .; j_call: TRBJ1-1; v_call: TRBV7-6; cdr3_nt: TGTGCCAGCAGCTTAGTGGAGGGGCCAGCTTTCTTT; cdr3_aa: CASSLVEGPAFF
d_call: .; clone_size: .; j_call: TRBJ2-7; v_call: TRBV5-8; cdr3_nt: TGTGCCAGCAGCTTGACGACCGGGACTTTCTCATACGAGCAGTACTTC; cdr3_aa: CASSLTTGTFSYEQYF
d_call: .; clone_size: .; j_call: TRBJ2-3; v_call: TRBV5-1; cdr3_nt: TGCGCCAGCAGCTTCACAGGAAGGACGCAGTATTTT; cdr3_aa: CASSFTGRTQYF
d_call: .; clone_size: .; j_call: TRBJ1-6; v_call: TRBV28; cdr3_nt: TGTGCCAGCAGTTCAGCGACATTAGGGGCTCTTACCCTTTTCCACTTT; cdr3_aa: CASSSATLGALTLFHF
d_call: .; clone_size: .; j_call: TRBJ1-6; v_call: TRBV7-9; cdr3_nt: TGTGCCAGCAGCATGGGAAGAGGACAGAGCAATAATTCACCCCTCCACTTT; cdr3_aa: CASSMGRGQSNNSPLHF
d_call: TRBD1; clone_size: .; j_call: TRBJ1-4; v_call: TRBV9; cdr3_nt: TGTGCCAGCAGCGTAGGGGGACAGAATGAAAAACTGTTTTTT; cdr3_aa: CASSVGGQNEKLFF
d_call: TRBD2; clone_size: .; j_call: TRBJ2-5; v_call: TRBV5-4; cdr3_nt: TGTGCCAGCAGCTTGTCGGGCGGGGGGATACAAGAGACCCAGTACTTC; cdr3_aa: CASSLSGGGIQETQYF